The rows below give T cell receptor beta chains drawn from one sample of a study of blood T cell repertoires in COVID-19. The table came from immunoSEQ multiplex PCR; TCRdb's copy has only in-frame clones and leaves some out. The sample lists roughly 300,000 clones, over 70% seen once, with approximately 1.5% in the top ten. Sequencing was performed on peripheral blood. The receptors derive from a woman aged 40 to 50 who had recovered from COVID-19. CDR3s include the opening cysteine and the closing phenylalanine or tryptophan. Fields, in order: V gene, J gene, CDR3 protein.

V: TRBV18
J: TRBJ1-1
CDR3: CASSPPRALGAEAFF

V: TRBV9
J: TRBJ1-2
CDR3: CASSVMGQHYGYTF

V: TRBV14
J: TRBJ1-2
CDR3: CASSQDWGGSHGYTF

V: TRBV4-2
J: TRBJ1-2
CDR3: CASSVGGHTYGYTF

V: TRBV11-2
J: TRBJ2-1
CDR3: CASSLAPGTSGWDEQFF

V: TRBV6-5
J: TRBJ2-7
CDR3: CASRRQGIHEQYF

V: TRBV5-5
J: TRBJ1-2
CDR3: CASSWTGENGYTF

V: TRBV7-2
J: TRBJ2-2
CDR3: CASSPLNTGELFF

V: TRBV6-4
J: TRBJ1-1
CDR3: CASRQGIGTEAFF

V: TRBV2
J: TRBJ1-2
CDR3: CASTRLGEGYTF

V: TRBV9
J: TRBJ1-2
CDR3: CASSVAAGNYGYTF

V: TRBV5-6
J: TRBJ1-2
CDR3: CASSLEPGRAYGYTF

V: TRBV27
J: TRBJ1-5
CDR3: CASSGQYNQPQHF

V: TRBV19
J: TRBJ2-4
CDR3: CASKISVQAKNIQYF

V: TRBV6-5
J: TRBJ2-7
CDR3: CASNRDRGHEQYF

V: TRBV6-5
J: TRBJ2-2
CDR3: CASALGGVGELFF

V: TRBV2
J: TRBJ2-5
CDR3: CASTGDMGQETQYF

V: TRBV9
J: TRBJ2-7
CDR3: CASSVAREQYF

V: TRBV11-2
J: TRBJ2-5
CDR3: CASSRTSGGAGETQYF

V: TRBV6-6
J: TRBJ1-5
CDR3: CASGGPGLSNQPQHF

V: TRBV5-4
J: TRBJ1-5
CDR3: CASSLWQGGNQPQHF

V: TRBV7-2
J: TRBJ1-1
CDR3: CASKTGGGMNTEAFF

V: TRBV28
J: TRBJ2-5
CDR3: CASRGGADQETQYF

V: TRBV10-2
J: TRBJ1-6
CDR3: CASSGTGGSPLHF

V: TRBV7-9
J: TRBJ2-1
CDR3: CASSLDRGAYNEQFF

V: TRBV18
J: TRBJ1-1
CDR3: CASSSFSGTGDTEAFF

V: TRBV9
J: TRBJ1-2
CDR3: CASSSGQGQYNYGYTF

V: TRBV24-1
J: TRBJ2-1
CDR3: CATSGAHTGQFF

V: TRBV5-6
J: TRBJ1-2
CDR3: CASSWGTGVNYGYTF

V: TRBV9
J: TRBJ2-7
CDR3: CASSQEASGVYSYEQYF

V: TRBV27
J: TRBJ1-2
CDR3: CASSPGGQGAKGYTF

V: TRBV2
J: TRBJ1-5
CDR3: CASRGRTGVISNQPQHF

V: TRBV2
J: TRBJ2-5
CDR3: CASSVQGAQETQYF